One sample yielded the 19 T cell receptor beta chains listed below, sequenced in a study of control samples from healthy donors and cancer patients. The table came from immunoSEQ multiplex PCR; TCRdb's copy has only in-frame clones and leaves some out. The sample yields 150,000 to 200,000 clones, over 95% seen once. Sequenced input: blood. These receptors all stem from a young woman in good health.

This chain joins TRBV28 and TRBJ1-3; a weak D match, TRBD1 (6 bases). Germline V CDR1 and CDR2: MDHEN, SYDVKM. V was clipped by 7 bases and J by 2 bases, with 15 bases between them. The CDR3 has 15 residues. CDR3 DNA: TGTGCCAGCAATGGACAGACCTTAGCTGGAAACACCATATATTTT. Its protein product is CASNGQTLAGNTIYF.

V usage is TRBV13 and J usage is TRBJ1-1; 11 bases align to TRBD1. CDR1 is PRHDT, CDR2 FYEKMQ, per germline (reference sequence). The junction had 7 bases not matched to a gene; V was cut back by 4 bases and J by 3 bases. The CDR3 consists of 16 residues. Here the CDR3 DNA reads TGTGCCAGCAGCTCGGGACAGGGGGTAAGATACACTGAAGCTTTCTTT. Protein product: CASSSGQGVRYTEAFF.

V gene TRBV3-1 (or the pseudogene TRBV3-2) combines with J gene TRBJ2-6, with 10 bases matching TRBD2. V shed 3 bases, J shed 2 bases, and the junction held 7 bases outside the gene matches. The CDR3 loop spans 18 amino acids. Germline V lookup: CDR1 LGHDT, CDR2 YNNKEL (reference sequence). CDR3 bases: TGTGCCAGCAGCCACAGTTCGCTAGCGGGAGCTGGGGCCAACGTCCTGACTTTC. This translates into CASSHSSLAGAGANVLTF.

The chain carries TRBV6-5 and TRBJ1-5, with D maybe TRBD1 (5 bases). V dropped 0 bases and J dropped 7 bases, with 10 bases sitting between them. CDR3 length equals 14 residues. Germline-derived CDR1 and CDR2 are MNHEY and SVGAGI. The CDR3 coding sequence is TGTGCCAGCAGTTACTCGCTCAGGGAGCAGCCCCAGCATTTT. Translated, it gives CASSYSLREQPQHF.

This chain connects TRBV14 to TRBJ1-6; 8 bases are shared with TRBD1. CDR1 SGHDN and CDR2 FVKESK come from the germline V gene. The junction had 5 bases not matched to a gene; V was cut back by 4 bases and J by 6 bases. There are 15 residues in the CDR3. The CDR3 is CASSPTDRANSPLHF. For the CDR3, the DNA is TGTGCCAGCAGCCCGACGGACAGGGCTAATTCACCCCTCCACTTT.

The rearrangement uses TRBV6-1 and TRBJ1-1; D gene uncertain. The V gene lost 2 bases and the J gene lost 3 bases, with 4 bases spanning the gap. Germline lookup yields CDR1 MNHNS and CDR2 SASEGT. This CDR3 is 12 amino acids long. CDR3 loop: CASSERYTEAFF. CDR3 coding DNA: TGTGCCAGCAGTGAAAGATACACTGAAGCTTTCTTT.

CDR3 protein: CASSLVERGDYNEQFF. CDR3 nucleotide sequence: TGCGCCAGCAGCTTGGTGGAGCGGGGGGACTACAATGAGCAGTTCTTC. The chain carries TRBV5-1 and TRBJ2-1; 9 bases agree with TRBD2. Germline-derived CDR1 and CDR2 are SGHRS and YFSETQ. Trimming removed 0 bases from V and 3 bases from J; junction bases left unmatched: 4. This CDR3 region has 16 residues.

The rearrangement uses TRBV28 and TRBJ1-2; D is undetermined. Germline CDR1 reads MDHEN; CDR2 reads SYDVKM. Trimming took 2 bases from V and 8 from J, leaving 12 bases between them. The CDR3 length is 13 residues. DNA of the CDR3: TGTGCCAGCAGTTTACCTCACCTGAGGGGCTACACCTTC. Translated: CASSLPHLRGYTF.

This clone was seen once. The chain couples TRBV7-9 to TRBJ1-1; 8 bases agree with TRBD1. The CDR3 has 16 amino acids. Germline CDR1 and CDR2: SEHNR and FQNEAQ (reference sequence). J lost 2 bases, V lost 5 bases, and 10 bases had no gene match. CDR3 protein: CASSGRTGLGNTEAFF. The CDR3 DNA reads TGTGCCAGCAGCGGCCGGACAGGGTTGGGAAACACTGAAGCTTTCTTT.

CDR3 region: CASSVIQINSPLHF. In nucleotides, the CDR3 is TGTGCCAGCAGTGTTATACAGATAAATTCACCCCTCCACTTT. The J gene is TRBJ1-6, the V gene TRBV2; no clear D. The V gene's germline CDR1 is SNHLY and CDR2 FYNNEI. Between the trimmed V and J ends, which lost 4 bases and 7 bases, there was a span of 11 bases. The CDR3 is 14 amino acids.

This chain links TRBV6-5 with TRBJ2-7, with D tentatively TRBD1 or TRBD2 (5 bases each). V was cut by 6 bases and J by 7 bases, with 19 bases left in between. CDR3 size: 14 residues. The germline V gene has CDR1 MNHEY and CDR2 SVGAGI. CDR3 nucleotides: TGTGCCAGCAGCTCCGGGGCACCCTTGGGAGAGCAGTACTTC. Translation gives CASSSGAPLGEQYF.

The CDR3, as DNA: TGTGCCAGCGGGGGGCATTACGAGCAGTACTTC. It translates to CASGGHYEQYF. This rearrangement joins TRBV28 to TRBJ2-7; D assignment may be TRBD1 or TRBD2 (6 bases each). Germline CDR1 is MDHEN and CDR2 is SYDVKM. Trimming cost V 8 bases and J 4 bases, with 9 bases left between them. CDR3 length: 11 residues.

The chain is built from TRBV30 and TRBJ2-1, with unresolved D. Germline loops: CDR1 GTSNPN, CDR2 SVGIG (reference sequence). V was trimmed by 1 base and J by 3 bases, leaving 10 bases between them. The CDR3 sequence is 14 residues long. CDR3: CAWSDRPIYNEQFF. As DNA, the CDR3 is TGTGCCTGGAGTGATCGGCCCATCTACAATGAGCAGTTCTTC.

This chain uses TRBV2 with TRBJ2-3, with a possible D match to TRBD2 (6 bases). This CDR3 comprises 16 residues. The V gene lost 6 bases and the J gene lost 1 base, with 17 bases spanning the gap. Germline V gene sequence: CDR1 SNHLY, CDR2 FYNNEI. In nucleotides, the CDR3 is TGTGCCAGCAGCCGGGACTCCGGTGGTGGCACAGATACGCAGTATTTT. Encoded protein: CASSRDSGGGTDTQYF.

This sequence joins TRBV27 and TRBJ2-1; TRBD1 matches at 11 bases. Germline CDR1 is MNHEY and CDR2 is SMNVEV (reference sequence). CDR3 length: 15 residues. With V trimmed by 3 bases and J by 6 bases, 4 bases remained unmatched. CDR3 protein: CASSFVGQGGNEQFF. CDR3 nucleotides: TGTGCCAGCAGTTTTGTGGGACAGGGGGGCAATGAGCAGTTCTTC.

The chain couples TRBV19 to TRBJ1-1; unclear D gene. This CDR3 is 15 amino acids long. Germline V gene sequence: CDR1 LNHDA, CDR2 SQIVND (reference sequence). V gave up 5 bases and J gave up 1 base, with 14 bases separating them. This CDR3 is CASSLGRLWNTEAFF. The CDR3 DNA follows: TGTGCCAGTAGTTTGGGCCGGCTTTGGAACACTGAAGCTTTCTTT.

This clone was observed once. The V call is TRBV6-5, the J call TRBJ2-1; the match to TRBD2 covers 12 bases. The ends lost 6 bases at V and 4 bases at J; junction bases unmatched: 4. Germline V lookup: CDR1 MNHEY, CDR2 SVGAGI. The CDR3 runs to 15 residues. CDR3 region: CASRTSGGMYNEQFF. The CDR3 coding sequence is TGTGCCAGCAGAACTAGCGGGGGGATGTACAATGAGCAGTTCTTC.

The chain joins TRBV15 to TRBJ1-2, with no clear D. Germline V gene lookup returns CDR1 LNHNV and CDR2 YYDKDF (reference sequence). The CDR3 runs 14 residues. Trimming stripped 0 bases from V and 0 bases from J, with 5 bases between. The CDR3 nucleotides are TGTGCCACCAGCAGAGATCTGTCTAACTATGGCTACACCTTC. This codes for CATSRDLSNYGYTF.

The gene calls are TRBV7-9 and TRBJ2-1, with D perhaps being TRBD1 or TRBD2 (5 bases each). Germline values: CDR1 SEHNR, CDR2 FQNEAQ (reference sequence). This CDR3 contains 15 residues. The V end lost 5 bases, the J end lost 8 bases, and 19 bases lay between the germline ends. CDR3 sequence: CASSKFGASWDEQFF. CDR3 nucleotide sequence: TGTGCCAGCAGCAAATTCGGGGCTAGCTGGGATGAGCAGTTCTTC. The whole variable domain, remainder taken from reference TRBV7-9 and TRBJ2-1, is DTGVSQNPRHKITKRGQNVTFRCDPISEHNRLYWYRQTLGQGPEFLTYFQNEAQLEKSRLLSDRFSAERPKGSFSTLEIQRTEQGDSAMYLCASSKFGASWDEQFFGPGTRLTVL.